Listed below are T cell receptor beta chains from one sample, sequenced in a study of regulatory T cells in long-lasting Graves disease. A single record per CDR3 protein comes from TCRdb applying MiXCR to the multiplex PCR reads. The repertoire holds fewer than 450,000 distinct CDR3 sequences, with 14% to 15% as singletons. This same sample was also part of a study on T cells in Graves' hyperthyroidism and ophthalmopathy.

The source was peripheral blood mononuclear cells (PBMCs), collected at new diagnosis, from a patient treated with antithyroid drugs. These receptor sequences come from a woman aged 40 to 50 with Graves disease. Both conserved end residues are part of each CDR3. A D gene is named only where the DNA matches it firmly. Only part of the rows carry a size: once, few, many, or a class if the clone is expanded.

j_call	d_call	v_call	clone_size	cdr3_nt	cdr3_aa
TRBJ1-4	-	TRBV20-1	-	TGCAGTGTGCAGGGAGATACCGGAAAACTGTTTTTT	CSVQGDTGKLFF
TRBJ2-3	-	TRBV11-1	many	TGTGCCAGCAGCTTAGTTCGGGGAGGCACAGATACGCAGTATTTT	CASSLVRGGTDTQYF
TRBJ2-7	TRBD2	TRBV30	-	TGTGCCTGGACTAGCGGGACTTACGAGCAGTACTTC	CAWTSGTYEQYF
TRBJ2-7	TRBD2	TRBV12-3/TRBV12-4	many	TGTGCCAGCAGTTTTAGCGGGAGTATCTACGAGCAGTACTTC	CASSFSGSIYEQYF
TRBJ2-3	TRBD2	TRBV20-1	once	TGCAGTGCTAGACCTGCGGGAGGGCCTCGCACAGATACGCAGTATTTT	CSARPAGGPRTDTQYF
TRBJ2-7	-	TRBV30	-	TGTGCCTGGAGTGTTGGCAATTACGAGCAGTACTTC	CAWSVGNYEQYF
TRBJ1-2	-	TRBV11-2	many	TGTGCCAGCAGCTTAGGAGGGACGGGCTACACCTTC	CASSLGGTGYTF
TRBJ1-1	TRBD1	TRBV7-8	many	TGTGCCAGCAGCAGACAGGGTCGAATGAACACTGAAGCTTTCTTT	CASSRQGRMNTEAFF
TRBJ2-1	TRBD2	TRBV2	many	TGTGCCAGCGCGGGACTAGCGGGTAGTGAGCAGTTCTTC	CASAGLAGSEQFF
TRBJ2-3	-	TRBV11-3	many	TGTGCCAGCAGCTCCCCCCGGGGTACTTTCTTT	CASSSPRGTFF
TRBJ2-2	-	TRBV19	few	TGTGCCAGTAGTCCACTCGCCCGGGAGCTGTTTTTT	CASSPLARELFF
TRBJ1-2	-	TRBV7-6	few	TGTGCCAGCAGCTTAGAACCGGAATTATATGGCTACACCTTC	CASSLEPELYGYTF
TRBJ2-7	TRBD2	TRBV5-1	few	TGCGCCAGCAGCTTGCTAGCGGGAGGTTCCCACGAGCAGTACTTC	CASSLLAGGSHEQYF
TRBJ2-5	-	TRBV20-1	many	TGCAGTGCTAGAATCCTCCCTGAGACCCAGTACTTC	CSARILPETQYF
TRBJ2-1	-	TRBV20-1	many	TGCAGTGCTAGACCTCGGGCCGCCCAGGAGCAGTTCTTC	CSARPRAAQEQFF
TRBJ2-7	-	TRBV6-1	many	TGTGCCAGCACTCCGGGACTGACCTACGAGCAGTACTTC	CASTPGLTYEQYF
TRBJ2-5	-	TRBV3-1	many	TGTGCCAGCAGTCAGAGACTAGTAGGGGAGACCCAGTACTTC	CASSQRLVGETQYF
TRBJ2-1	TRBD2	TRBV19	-	TGTGCCAGTAGTCCCCTAATTGGGACTAGAACCCTCGGTGAGCAGTTCTTC	CASSPLIGTRTLGEQFF
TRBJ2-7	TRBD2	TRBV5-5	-	TGTGCCACCCGGGACTACCCTAGCTCCTACGAGCAGTACTTC	CATRDYPSSYEQYF
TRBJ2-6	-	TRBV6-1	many	TGTGCCAGCAGTGAATTAGGCAACTCTGGGGCCAACGTCCTGACTTTC	CASSELGNSGANVLTF
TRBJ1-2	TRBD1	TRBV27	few	TGTGCTAGCAGTCCCATGACAGGGGACGATGGCTACACCTTC	CASSPMTGDDGYTF
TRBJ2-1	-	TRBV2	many	TGTGCCAGCAGAATAACAGGGTTTGTGCAGTTCTTC	CASRITGFVQFF
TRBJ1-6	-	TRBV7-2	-	TGTGCCAGCAGCTTAGGGACAGTTAATTCACCCCTCCACTTT	CASSLGTVNSPLHF
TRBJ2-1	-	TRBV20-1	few	TGCAGTGCTAGGGACAATGAGCAGTTCTTC	CSARDNEQFF
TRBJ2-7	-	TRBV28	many	TGTGCCAGCAGTTTCCGACAGACCTACGAGCAGTACTTC	CASSFRQTYEQYF
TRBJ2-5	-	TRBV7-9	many	TGTGCCAGCGCGACTATAATCCAAGAGACCCAGTACTTC	CASATIIQETQYF
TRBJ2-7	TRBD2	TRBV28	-	TGTGCCAGCAGTTTAGTTGGGCTAGCGGGGAACGAGCAGTACTTC	CASSLVGLAGNEQYF
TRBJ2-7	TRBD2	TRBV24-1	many	TGTGCCACCAGTGATTTTGTACTAGCGTTAAACTCCTACGAGCAGTACTTC	CATSDFVLALNSYEQYF
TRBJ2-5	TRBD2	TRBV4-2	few	TGTGCCAGCAACCCTGGGCTAGCGGGGCAAGAGACCCAGTACTTC	CASNPGLAGQETQYF
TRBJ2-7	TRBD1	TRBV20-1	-	TGCAGTGCTAGTGCCCGGGACAGGGGCCGAACGTCCTACGAGCAGTACTTC	CSASARDRGRTSYEQYF
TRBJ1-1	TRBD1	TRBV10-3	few	TGTGCCATCAGGGACAGGGGAGAGACTGAAGCTTTCTTT	CAIRDRGETEAFF
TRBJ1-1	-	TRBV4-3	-	TGCGCCAGCAGCCTAGTAACGGACCCGTCTGAAGCTTTCTTT	CASSLVTDPSEAFF
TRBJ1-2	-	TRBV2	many	TGTGCCAGCAGTGTGGGGAACTATGGCTACACCTTC	CASSVGNYGYTF
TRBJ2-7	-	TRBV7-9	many	TGTGCCAGCAGCTTCGGCGGCTCCGGCGAGCAGTACTTC	CASSFGGSGEQYF
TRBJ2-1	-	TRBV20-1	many	TGCAGTGCTAGCCGGGGGGCGGGGACCTACAATGAGCAGTTCTTC	CSASRGAGTYNEQFF
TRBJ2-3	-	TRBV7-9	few	TGTGCCAGCAGCTCCGCCCTTCTTCGCCTAGGGACAGATACGCAGTATTTT	CASSSALLRLGTDTQYF
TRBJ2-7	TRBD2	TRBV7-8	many	TGTGCCAGCAGCTTAACAACGACTAGCGGGACGGCCGCCTCCTACGAGCAGTACTTC	CASSLTTTSGTAASYEQYF
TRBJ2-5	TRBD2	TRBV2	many	TGTGCCAGCATCCACGGGACTAGCGGTGGGTACCAAGAGACCCAGTACTTC	CASIHGTSGGYQETQYF
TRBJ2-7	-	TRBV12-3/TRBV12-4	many	TGTGCCATCCAGTCGTCCCGGGACAATCCCTACGAGCAGTACTTC	CAIQSSRDNPYEQYF
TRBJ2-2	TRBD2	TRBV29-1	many	TGCAGCGTTGAGAGGTCGGGGGGGGCCGGGGAGCTGTTTTTT	CSVERSGGAGELFF
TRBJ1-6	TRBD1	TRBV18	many	TGTGCCAGCTCAGCGTCCGGGACAGGGATCGGTTCACCCCTCCACTTT	CASSASGTGIGSPLHF
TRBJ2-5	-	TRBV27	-	TGTGCCACCAGTGACGGAAAAGAGACCCAGTACTTC	CATSDGKETQYF
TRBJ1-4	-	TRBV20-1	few	TGCAGTGCTAGAGAACATAATGAAAAACTGTTTTTT	CSAREHNEKLFF
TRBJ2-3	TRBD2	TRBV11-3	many	TGTGCCAGCAGCCCCCCCGGGGGGAGATTCACAGATACACAGTATTTT	CASSPPGGRFTDTQYF
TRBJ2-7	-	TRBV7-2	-	TGTGCCAGCAGCCACGCCGGGGAGGCCTACGAGCAGTACTTC	CASSHAGEAYEQYF
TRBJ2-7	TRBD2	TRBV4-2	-	TGTGCCAGCAGCCGAGAAGCGGGAGATAGCGAGCAGTACTTC	CASSREAGDSEQYF
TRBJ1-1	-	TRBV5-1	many	TGTGCCAGCAGTTCAACATGGAACACTGAAGCTTTCTTT	CASSSTWNTEAFF
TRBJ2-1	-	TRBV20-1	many	TGCAGTGCTATGCGACAGGTCGGCTACAATGAGCAGTTCTTC	CSAMRQVGYNEQFF